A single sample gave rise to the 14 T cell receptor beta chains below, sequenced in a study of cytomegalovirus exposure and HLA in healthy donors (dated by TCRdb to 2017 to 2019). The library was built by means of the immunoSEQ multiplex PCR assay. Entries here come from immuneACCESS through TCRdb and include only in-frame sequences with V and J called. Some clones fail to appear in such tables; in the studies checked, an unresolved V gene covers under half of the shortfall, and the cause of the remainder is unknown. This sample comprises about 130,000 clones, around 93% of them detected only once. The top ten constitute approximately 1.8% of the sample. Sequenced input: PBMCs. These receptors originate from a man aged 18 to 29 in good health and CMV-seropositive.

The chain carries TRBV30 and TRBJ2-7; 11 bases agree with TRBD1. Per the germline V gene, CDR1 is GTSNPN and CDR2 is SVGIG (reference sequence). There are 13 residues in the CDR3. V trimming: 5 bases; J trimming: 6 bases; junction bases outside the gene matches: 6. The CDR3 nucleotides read TGTGCCTGGGGACAGGGGGCAAGGGGCGAGCAGTACTTC. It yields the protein CAWGQGARGEQYF.

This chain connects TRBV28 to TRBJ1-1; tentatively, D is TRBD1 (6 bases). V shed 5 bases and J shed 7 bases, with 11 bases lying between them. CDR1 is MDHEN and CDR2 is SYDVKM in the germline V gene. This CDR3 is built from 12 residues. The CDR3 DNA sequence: TGTGCCAGCAGTCCGAACAGGGATGAAGCTTTCTTT. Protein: CASSPNRDEAFF. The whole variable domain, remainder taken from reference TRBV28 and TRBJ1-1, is DVKVTQSSRYLVKRTGEKVFLECVQDMDHENMFWYRQDPGLGLRLIYFSYDVKMKEKGDIPEGYSVSREKKERFSLILESASTNQTSMYLCASSPNRDEAFFGQGTRLTVV.

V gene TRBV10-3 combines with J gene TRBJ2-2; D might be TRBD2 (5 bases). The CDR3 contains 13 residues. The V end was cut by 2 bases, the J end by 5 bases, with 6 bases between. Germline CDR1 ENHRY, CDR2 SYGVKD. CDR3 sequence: CAISERETGELFF. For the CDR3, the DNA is TGTGCCATCAGTGAGAGGGAGACCGGGGAGCTGTTTTTT.

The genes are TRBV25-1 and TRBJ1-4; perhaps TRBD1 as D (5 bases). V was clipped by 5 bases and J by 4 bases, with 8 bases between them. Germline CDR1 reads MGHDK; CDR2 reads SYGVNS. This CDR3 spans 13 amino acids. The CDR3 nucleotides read TGTGCCAGCAGTAGGGGTAATAATGAAAAACTGTTTTTT. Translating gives CASSRGNNEKLFF.

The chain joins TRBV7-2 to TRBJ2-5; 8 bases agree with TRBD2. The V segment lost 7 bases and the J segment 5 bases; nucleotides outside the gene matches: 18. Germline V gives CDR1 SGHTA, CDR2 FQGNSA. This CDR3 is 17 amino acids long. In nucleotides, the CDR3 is TGTGCCAGCACCCCGGGCCCCTACGGGAGGGTAGGTGAGACCCAGTACTTC. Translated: CASTPGPYGRVGETQYF.

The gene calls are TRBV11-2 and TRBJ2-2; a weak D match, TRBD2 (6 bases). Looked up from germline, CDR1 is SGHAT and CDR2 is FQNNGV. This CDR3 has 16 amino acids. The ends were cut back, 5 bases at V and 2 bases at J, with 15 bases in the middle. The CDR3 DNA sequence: TGTGCCAGCAGCCCGGTCTCGGGAGCTAACACCGGGGAGCTGTTTTTT. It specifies CASSPVSGANTGELFF. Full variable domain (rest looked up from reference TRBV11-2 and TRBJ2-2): EAGVAQSPRYKIIEKRQSVAFWCNPISGHATLYWYQQILGQGPKLLIQFQNNGVVDDSQLPKDRFSAERLKGVDSTLKIQPAKLEDSAVYLCASSPVSGANTGELFFGEGSRLTVL.

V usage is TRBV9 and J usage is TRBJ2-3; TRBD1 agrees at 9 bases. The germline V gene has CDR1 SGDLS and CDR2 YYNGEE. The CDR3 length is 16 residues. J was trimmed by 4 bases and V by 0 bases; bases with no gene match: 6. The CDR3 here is CASSVAGQGLADTQYF. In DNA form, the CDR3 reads TGTGCCAGCAGCGTAGCCGGACAGGGGTTAGCAGATACGCAGTATTTT.

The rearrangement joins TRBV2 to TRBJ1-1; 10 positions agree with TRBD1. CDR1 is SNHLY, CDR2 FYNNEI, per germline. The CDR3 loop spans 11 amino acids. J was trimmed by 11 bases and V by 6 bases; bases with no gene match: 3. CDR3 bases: TGTGCCAGCAGCCCGGGACAGGGGGCTTTCTTT. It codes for CASSPGQGAFF.

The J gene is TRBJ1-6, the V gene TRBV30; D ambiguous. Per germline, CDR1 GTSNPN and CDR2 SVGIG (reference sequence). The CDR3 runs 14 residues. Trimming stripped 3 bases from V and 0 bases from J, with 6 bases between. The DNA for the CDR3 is TGTGCCTGGAGGCAGTACTCCTATAATTCACCCCTCCACTTT. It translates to CAWRQYSYNSPLHF.

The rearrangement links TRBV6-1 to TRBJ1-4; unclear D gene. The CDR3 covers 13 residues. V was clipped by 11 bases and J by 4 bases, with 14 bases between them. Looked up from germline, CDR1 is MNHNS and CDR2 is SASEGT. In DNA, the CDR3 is TGTGCCGCATCCCAGTCCGTTAATGAAAAACTGTTTTTT. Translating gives CAASQSVNEKLFF.

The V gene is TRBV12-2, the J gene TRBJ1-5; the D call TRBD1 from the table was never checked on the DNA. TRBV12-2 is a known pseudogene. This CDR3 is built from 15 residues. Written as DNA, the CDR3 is TGTGCAAGTCGCTCATCCACAGGGTCGCGACAGCCCCAGCATTTT. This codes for CASRSSTGSRQPQHF.

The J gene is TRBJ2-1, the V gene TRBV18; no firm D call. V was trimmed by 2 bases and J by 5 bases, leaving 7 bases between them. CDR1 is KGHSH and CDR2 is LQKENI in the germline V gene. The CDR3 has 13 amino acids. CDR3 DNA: TGTGCCAGCTCACCAAACCTAGACAATGAGCAGTTCTTC. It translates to CASSPNLDNEQFF.

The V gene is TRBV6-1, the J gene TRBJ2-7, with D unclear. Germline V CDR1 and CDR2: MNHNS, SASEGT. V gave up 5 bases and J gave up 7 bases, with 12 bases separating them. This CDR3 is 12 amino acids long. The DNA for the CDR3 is TGTGCCAGCAGTTGGCACCACGGGGAGCAGTACTTC. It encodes CASSWHHGEQYF.

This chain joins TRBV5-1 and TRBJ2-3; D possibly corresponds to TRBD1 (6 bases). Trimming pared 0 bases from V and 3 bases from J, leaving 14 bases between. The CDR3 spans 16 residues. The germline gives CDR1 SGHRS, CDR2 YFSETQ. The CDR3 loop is CASSLGYNTGTDTQYF. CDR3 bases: TGCGCCAGCAGCTTGGGGTACAATACAGGGACAGATACGCAGTATTTT.